Following are 18 T cell receptor beta chains from one sample sequenced in a study of Ad26.COV2.S vaccination and SARS-CoV-2 variants. Method: immunoSEQ multiplex PCR; TCRdb's copy keeps in-frame clones and lacks some. The data show 430,000 or so clones, 75% to 95% seen once. Treatment here: 15 to 20 received Ad26.COV2.S at low or high dose, single or two shots; 5 received placebo; per-sample allocation not given. Specimen acquisition occurred on day 63 following the initial vaccine or placebo injection. This specimen consisted of peripheral blood, obtained in a trial of Ad26.COV2.S vaccine versus placebo. The receptors stem from a person aged 18 to 59 who received the Ad26.COV2.S COVID-19 vaccine or a placebo.

The V gene is TRBV5-4, the J gene TRBJ1-2; D unclear. The germline CDR1 and CDR2 sequences are SGHNT and YYREEE (reference sequence). The V gene lost 4 bases and the J gene lost 5 bases, with 15 bases spanning the gap. There are 14 residues in the CDR3. The DNA for the CDR3 is TGTGCCAGCAGCGAAGGTGCACGGCTTTATGGCTACACCTTC. Translated: CASSEGARLYGYTF.

The chain couples TRBV4-1 to TRBJ1-2; 11 bases are a match to TRBD1. Trimming cost V 3 bases and J 5 bases; bases outside gene matches: 2. CDR3 length: 14 residues. In germline, CDR1 is MGHRA, CDR2 YSYEKL. The CDR3 coding sequence is TGCGCCAGCAGCCAGGGGACAGGGGGATATGGCTACACCTTC. Protein product: CASSQGTGGYGYTF.

V and J are TRBV21-1 and TRBJ2-6. TRBV21-1 is termed a pseudogene. This CDR3 has 15 residues. The CDR3 DNA reads as TGTGCCACCGGATTGGGTCATTCTGGGGCCAACGTCCTGACTTTC. It encodes CATGLGHSGANVLTF.

This clone was observed a handful of times. The rearrangement uses TRBV5-1 and TRBJ2-3; TRBD1 matches 11 bases. The germline CDR1 and CDR2 sequences are SGHRS and YFSETQ. V trimming: 3 bases; J trimming: 3 bases; junction bases outside the gene matches: 6. This CDR3 spans 16 amino acids. DNA for the CDR3: TGCGCCAGCAGCTGGAGCGGGACAGGGGGAACAGATACGCAGTATTTT. Translated, it gives CASSWSGTGGTDTQYF.

The count of this clone is one. V and J are TRBV3-1 (or the pseudogene TRBV3-2) and TRBJ2-7; D is ambiguous. V dropped 1 base and J dropped 1 base, with 8 bases sitting between them. Germline CDR1 and CDR2: LGHDT and YNNKEL (reference sequence). The CDR3 spans 14 residues. The CDR3 sequence is CASSQVYSSYEQYF. In DNA form, the CDR3 reads TGTGCCAGCAGCCAAGTTTACTCGTCCTACGAGCAGTACTTC.

V is TRBV7-7 and J is TRBJ2-3; 8 bases are a match to TRBD1. Germline CDR1 and CDR2: SSHAT and FNYEAQ (reference sequence). The CDR3 has 15 residues. Trimming took 5 bases from V and 4 from J; bases not matched to a gene: 8. The CDR3 loop is CASSLGQGRSDTQYF. The CDR3, as DNA: TGTGCCAGCAGCCTAGGACAGGGTCGGTCAGATACGCAGTATTTT.

The table lists this clone with a few counts. The rearrangement links TRBV7-9 to TRBJ2-2; D gene unclear. The CDR3 is 14 residues long. Germline V lookup: CDR1 SEHNR, CDR2 FQNEAQ (reference sequence). V lost 5 bases and J lost 5, with 12 bases in between. CDR3 DNA: TGTGCCAGCAGCCGCTACGGCATAACCGGGGAGCTGTTTTTT. The encoded protein is CASSRYGITGELFF.

V and J are TRBV7-9 and TRBJ2-7; D gene ambiguous. The germline gives CDR1 SEHNR, CDR2 FQNEAQ (reference sequence). There are 13 residues in the CDR3. V shed 3 bases and J shed 0 bases, with 6 bases lying between them. The CDR3 DNA is TGTGCCAGCAGCTTGGTCAACTCCTACGAGCAGTACTTC. Translating it yields CASSLVNSYEQYF.

In this sample, this clone turned up many times. J is TRBJ1-5 and V is TRBV5-1; maybe TRBD1 (5 bases). Trimming cost V 0 bases and J 0 bases, with 7 bases left between them. Per germline, CDR1 SGHRS and CDR2 YFSETQ. The CDR3 is 15 residues long. The chain's CDR3 is CASSLVGDSNQPQHF. CDR3 sequence (DNA): TGCGCCAGCAGCTTGGTAGGGGATAGCAATCAGCCCCAGCATTTT.

The V gene is TRBV7-6, the J gene TRBJ2-7; 8 bases match TRBD2. The trim removed 3 bases at V and 6 bases at J, leaving 7 bases unmatched. Germline V CDR1 and CDR2: SGHVS, FNYEAQ. The CDR3 is 14 amino acids. CDR3: CASSLSGSRGEQYF. CDR3 nucleotides: TGTGCCAGCAGCTTGAGCGGGAGCCGCGGCGAGCAGTACTTC.

The CDR3 loop reads CASSFEQSNQPQHF. In nucleotides, the CDR3 is TGTGCCAGCAGTTTCGAACAGAGTAATCAGCCCCAGCATTTT. This sequence joins TRBV28 and TRBJ1-5, with unresolved D. Trimming took off 3 bases at V and 4 bases at J, with 10 bases between the two ends. The CDR3 extends over 14 amino acids. Germline V CDR1 and CDR2: MDHEN, SYDVKM.

J is TRBJ2-6 and V is TRBV3-1 (or the pseudogene TRBV3-2); weak D call: TRBD2 (6 bases). CDR3 length: 20 residues. Germline V gives CDR1 LGHDT, CDR2 YNNKEL (reference sequence). V was trimmed by 1 base and J by 1 base, leaving 20 bases between them. The CDR3 sequence: CASSQGGWRDWVSGANVLTF. CDR3 coding DNA: TGTGCCAGCAGCCAAGGAGGATGGCGGGATTGGGTTTCTGGGGCCAACGTCCTGACTTTC.

The genes are TRBV7-8 and TRBJ2-1, with 8 bases lining up with TRBD1. CDR1 SGHVS and CDR2 FQNEAQ come from the germline V gene. The ends lost 5 bases at V and 8 bases at J; junction bases unmatched: 5. The CDR3 is 13 residues long. In nucleotides, the CDR3 is TGTGCCAGCAGCCGAGACAGGGGCGATGAGCAGTTCTTC. Its translation is CASSRDRGDEQFF.

This CDR3 is CASSKNSQGAETQYF. The DNA of the CDR3 is TGTGCCAGCAGTAAAAACTCTCAGGGGGCTGAGACCCAGTACTTC. The chain couples TRBV6-2 or TRBV6-3 to TRBJ2-5; 8 bases are shared with TRBD1. V shed 5 bases, J shed 5 bases, and the junction held 10 bases outside the gene matches. The CDR3 contains 15 residues. The V gene's germline CDR1 is MNHEY and CDR2 SVGEGT.

The V and J genes are TRBV7-2 and TRBJ1-2, with 7 bases that match TRBD1. J lost 6 bases, V lost 6 bases, and 7 bases had no gene match. Germline CDR1 is SGHTA and CDR2 is FQGNSA. This CDR3 contains 13 residues. The chain's CDR3 is CASSYTGVDGYTF. The CDR3 bases are TGTGCCAGCAGTTATACAGGGGTTGATGGCTACACCTTC.

The CDR3 DNA sequence: TGCGCCAGCAGCCCTAGGACTAGCGGGAGTGGGTATGAGCAGTTCTTC. Residues: CASSPRTSGSGYEQFF. The chain combines TRBV5-1 with TRBJ2-1, with 13 bases aligning to TRBD2. The CDR3 sequence is 16 residues long. Germline CDR1 is SGHRS and CDR2 is YFSETQ. J lost 8 bases, V lost 4 bases, and 9 bases had no gene match. Looking up the rest from reference TRBV5-1 and TRBJ2-1 gives the full variable domain: KAGVTQTPRYLIKTRGQQVTLSCSPISGHRSVSWYQQTPGQGLQFLFEYFSETQRNKGNFPGRFSGRQFSNSRSEMNVSTLELGDSALYLCASSPRTSGSGYEQFFGPGTRLTVL.

The chain has TRBV19 and TRBJ2-7; 7 bases agree with TRBD1. Germline values: CDR1 LNHDA, CDR2 SQIVND (reference sequence). V was clipped by 8 bases and J by 1 base; unmatched bases: 8. The CDR3 totals 14 residues. CDR3: CASAGTDRSYEQYF. The CDR3 DNA reads as TGTGCCAGTGCCGGGACAGACCGTTCCTACGAGCAGTACTTC.

V usage is TRBV7-2 and J usage is TRBJ2-1; D gene uncertain. The CDR3 is 14 amino acids. CDR1 is SGHTA, CDR2 FQGNSA, per germline. Between the trimmed V and J ends, which lost 4 bases and 6 bases, there was a span of 13 bases. This chain's CDR3 is CASSWGGQGNEQFF. The CDR3 coding sequence is TGTGCCAGCAGCTGGGGTGGGCAAGGCAATGAGCAGTTCTTC.